This entry concerns a single T cell receptor beta chain. As yet, its antigen is unknown. V lost 2 bases and J 2 bases, leaving 8 bases between the germline ends. The germline gives CDR1 MNHEY, CDR2 SVGAGI. The CDR3 covers 14 residues. The data were taken from a study of OX40 agonist ivuxolimab in advanced cancers. At the level of the study: All patients had ivuxolimab intravenously every 2 weeks at 0.01 to 10 mg/kg.

Study observations and caveats: At 0.1 to 3.0 mg/kg and by week 6, CD4+ and CD8+ T cells in the blood had expanded clonally. The 0.1-3.0 mg/kg partial responders had among the lowest clonal expansion.

Profiling relied on immunoSEQ multiplex PCR, and the TCRdb table lists in-frame clones only, not all of them. The sample yields 40,000 or so clones, around four fifths seen once. The V and J genes are TRBV6-5 and TRBJ2-3; D is ambiguous. Specimen: CD4+ or CD8+ T cells sorted from blood, collected in a trial of the OX40 agonist ivuxolimab. This receptor was identified in an adult with an advanced solid tumor such as melanoma, head and neck, liver or kidney cancer. CDR3 bases: TGTGCCAGCAGTTACGACCCGGCCACAGATACGCAGTATTTT. This translates into CASSYDPATDTQYF.